This T cell receptor beta chain comes out of a study of identical twins (dated by TCRdb to 2016 to 2018). Regarding the research as a whole: TCR alpha and beta repertoires from monozygotic twins, unrelated adults of various ages and cord blood were deep-sequenced to test whether fetal clonotypes persist. To rule out contamination, the twin experiments were replicated at different times with different library preparation protocols. The investigation overall reported the following: Because the same donors could not be followed over many years, conclusions were based on cross-sectional statistical analysis. Zero-insertion analyses could be partly confounded by invariant T cells such as MAIT and iNKT, though diverse VJ usage argued against such confounding for most clonotypes. Compared with coincidental sharing between unrelated individuals, out-of-frame TCR alpha sequences shared between twins had an excess of sequences with low generation probability. Fewer insertions were carried by abundant cord blood beta clonotypes, a similar but weaker trend appeared in young adult naive repertoires, and no such trend appeared in memory repertoires. In monozygotic twins, recombination models systematically underestimated out-of-frame TCR alpha sharing, but the models matched the sharing seen between unrelated individuals. A weaker excess of twin sharing was found in beta out-of-frame sequences because the signal-to-noise ratio was lowered by fewer shared sequences.

From the cysteine up to the phenylalanine, the CDR3 has a length of 15 residues. Here the CDR3 DNA is all that survives: 45 bases in frame from base 1. Taken from the germline V gene (reference sequence), the CDR1 and CDR2 loops are LGHDT and YNNKEL. Deletion took 3 bases off V and 5 bases off J, with a span of 14 bases between the germline ends. The method was 5' RACE. Sequenced on an Illumina HiSeq 2000. A universal primer binding site was added through template switching, and the final cDNA carried a unique molecular identifier so that TCR cDNA molecules could be counted accurately. First-strand cDNA for TCR alpha and beta chains was synthesized from specific primers in the conserved constant-segment region. To control for contamination, every cDNA library carried two barcodes: a SMART-Mk sample barcode plus Illumina barcodes. Two successive PCR steps introduced TruSeq adapter sequences along with Illumina sample barcodes. TCR alpha and beta cDNA libraries were sequenced on the Illumina HiSeq platform with custom primers. The original pipeline was this. MiGEC was used to process raw reads and extract unique molecular identifiers, and MiXCR was used to find CDR3 positions. Recombination models were inferred per individual with the repgenHMM and IGoR tools using an EM algorithm. The analysis of shared clonotypes was done with the tcR package in R, with sharing normalized by the product of cloneset sizes. To study raw recombination free of thymic and clonal selection effects, out-of-frame nonproductive sequences were analyzed. TCRdb trimmed the raw reads at Q25, called clones with MiXCR and kept productive beta chains. Rows with one shared CDR3 protein collapse into an entry with the most common genes and DNA. TCRdb, not the original authors, processed these V and J calls. Within this sample are about 280,000 distinct CDR3 sequences, with approximately 8.5% of them counted one time only. The leading ten clones occupy over 2% of the sample.

Only healthy Caucasian donors were included. The twin cohort comprised three pairs of female monozygotic twins, all aged roughly 18 to 29 years. Miltenyi CD45RO+ enrichment and human naive T-cell isolation kits were used to isolate memory (CD45RO+) and naive T cells from PBMC. In regard to this clonotype: The specificity of this receptor is unknown. No much larger clone exists at a distance of one base, and base qualities are not known.

These data also featured in a second study, about yellow fever vaccine responses in identical twins. As described in the second report: According to the authors, the vaccine-induced T cell response in identical twins seemed to be partly convergent and partly specific to each individual. The study precisely tracked vaccine-responding T cell clones in identical twins.

The rearrangement joined TRBV3-1 to TRBJ1-5; D gene: possibly TRBD1, on 5 matching bases. The specimen was memory (CD45RO+) T cells sorted from blood. In the paper's terms, the cell subset or site label means: CD45RO+ enriched T cells. The source of this sequence is a woman aged 18-35 years in good health. The nucleotide sequence reads TGTGCCAGCAGCCATTCGCCGACAGCGGATCAGCCCCAGCATTTT. It is translated as CASSHSPTADQPQHF.